This T cell receptor beta chain was sequenced in a study of shared clonotypes between healthy human individuals. V gave up 0 bases and J gave up 1 base; unmatched junction bases: 3. Per the germline V gene, CDR1 is SGHNT and CDR2 is YYREEE (reference sequence). This CDR3 has 15 amino acids. Generated by immunoSEQ multiplex PCR, the TCRdb table keeps only in-frame clones and is missing some. The sample lists some 2,000,000 clones, approximately 95% occurring once. The rearrangement joins TRBV5-4 to TRBJ1-1, with 7 bases that match TRBD1. The source material was naive CD4+ T cells sorted from blood. Subset indicated: CD45RA+ positively selected. The clonotype comes from a young man in good health. This chain's CDR3 is CASSLDRGKNTEAFF. The CDR3 DNA follows: TGTGCCAGCAGCTTGGACAGGGGAAAGAACACTGAAGCTTTCTTT.